A single sample gave rise to the 23 T cell receptor beta chains below, sequenced in a study of cytomegalovirus exposure and HLA in healthy donors. The PCR used 60 Vbeta and 13 Jbeta primers. Sequenced by immunoSEQ multiplex PCR; TCRdb stores in-frame clones only, minus some. The data contain about 150,000 clones, around 80% of them singletons. Specimen: PBMCs. Receptor source: a woman aged 45-60 years in good health and CMV-seropositive.

V usage is TRBV5-5 and J usage is TRBJ1-5; 7 nucleotides line up with TRBD1. CDR3 length equals 15 residues. Germline CDR1 SGHKS, CDR2 YYEKEE (reference sequence). With 4 bases clipped from V and 7 bases from J, the junction kept 11 bases outside the gene matches. The CDR3 loop is CASSTAGTASQPQHF. DNA for the CDR3: TGTGCCAGCAGCACCGCCGGGACAGCGAGCCAGCCCCAGCATTTT.

The chain is built from TRBV4-2 and TRBJ2-3; TRBD2 is a possible D gene (5 bases). CDR3 length: 13 amino acids. The V gene lost 4 bases and the J gene lost 6 bases, with 11 bases spanning the gap. Germline CDR1 reads LGHNA; CDR2 reads YNFKEQ. CDR3: CASSRPTGDTQYF. The CDR3 DNA sequence: TGTGCCAGCAGCCGCCCTACGGGGGATACGCAGTATTTT.

The V and J genes are TRBV9 and TRBJ1-3; D not certain. CDR1 SGDLS and CDR2 YYNGEE come from the germline V gene. The CDR3 consists of 15 residues. The V gene lost 0 bases and the J gene lost 0 bases, with 7 bases spanning the gap. The CDR3 region is CASSVEQASGNTIYF. The CDR3 region has the DNA TGTGCCAGCAGCGTAGAGCAGGCCTCTGGAAACACCATATATTTT.

This clone was observed a few times. A much larger clone lies one base from this, so it may be a read error. Other DNA variants within this sample encode the same CDR3. The chain combines TRBV7-9 with TRBJ2-1; no firm D call. CDR3 length: 15 amino acids. V lost 1 base to trimming and J lost 0 bases, with 7 bases between them. The germline CDR1 and CDR2 sequences are SEHNR and FQNEAQ (reference sequence). CDR3 sequence (DNA): TGTGCCAGCAGCTTAGAATCCAGCTCCTACAATGAGCAGTTCTTC. Translating gives CASSLESSSYNEQFF.

The chain joins TRBV5-1 to TRBJ2-7; TRBD1 aligns across 7 bases. The trim removed 3 bases at V and 0 bases at J, leaving 0 bases unmatched. Germline values: CDR1 SGHRS, CDR2 YFSETQ. The CDR3 contains 13 residues. CDR3 DNA: TGCGCCAGCAGCTGGGACAGCTCCTACGAGCAGTACTTC. Its translation is CASSWDSSYEQYF.

The J gene is TRBJ2-2, the V gene TRBV6-5; D gene ambiguous. This CDR3 contains 11 residues. V lost 8 bases to trimming and J lost 7 bases, with 8 bases between them. CDR1 and CDR2 (germline): MNHEY, SVGAGI. The CDR3, as DNA: TGTGCCAGCCAGAGGAGCGGGGAGCTGTTTTTT. Its translation is CASQRSGELFF.

This clone was observed a single time. The V and J genes are TRBV19 and TRBJ1-6; perhaps TRBD1 as D (5 bases). Trimming stripped 4 bases from V and 6 bases from J, with 22 bases between. The V gene's germline CDR1 is LNHDA and CDR2 SQIVND (reference sequence). This CDR3 has 18 residues. The CDR3 region has the DNA TGTGCCAGTAGTACCGCTGGTCTAGGGGCAGTGCTTAATTCACCCCTCCACTTT. Its protein is CASSTAGLGAVLNSPLHF.

The chain uses TRBV5-1 and TRBJ2-1; unclear D gene. The V and J ends lost 1 base and 8 bases respectively, with 10 bases between them. This CDR3 region has 13 residues. CDR1 SGHRS and CDR2 YFSETQ come from the germline V gene. DNA for the CDR3: TGCGCCAGCAGCTTGAGATGGAGCGATGAGCAGTTCTTC. This encodes CASSLRWSDEQFF.

The rearrangement uses TRBV12-5 and TRBJ2-6; weak D call: TRBD1 (6 bases). This CDR3 region has 16 residues. V was clipped by 0 bases and J by 0 bases, with 6 bases between them. Germline V gene sequence: CDR1 LGHNT, CDR2 FRNRAP. CDR3 in amino acids: CASGLVQGSGANVLTF. CDR3 nucleotides: TGTGCTAGTGGTTTGGTACAGGGCTCTGGGGCCAACGTCCTGACTTTC.

This clone was observed a few times. The genes are TRBV5-1 and TRBJ2-7, with a tentative D call TRBD2 (7 bases). This CDR3 has 15 amino acids. With 2 bases removed from V and 2 bases from J, the gap between germline ends came to 14 bases. Germline loops: CDR1 SGHRS, CDR2 YFSETQ. The CDR3 region is CASSLSGTTTYEQYF. CDR3 bases: TGCGCCAGCAGCTTAAGCGGGACAACAACCTACGAGCAGTACTTC. Full variable domain (rest looked up from reference TRBV5-1 and TRBJ2-7): KAGVTQTPRYLIKTRGQQVTLSCSPISGHRSVSWYQQTPGQGLQFLFEYFSETQRNKGNFPGRFSGRQFSNSRSEMNVSTLELGDSALYLCASSLSGTTTYEQYFGPGTRLTVT.

In this sample, this clone turned up a few times. The chain is built from TRBV30 and TRBJ2-4; weak D call: TRBD2 (6 bases). V shed 8 bases and J shed 8 bases, with 13 bases lying between them. Germline V gene data show CDR1 as GTSNPN and CDR2 as SVGIG (reference sequence). The CDR3 covers 11 residues. The CDR3 reads CAGGDRDIQYF. Written as DNA, the CDR3 is TGTGCCGGAGGGGATCGGGACATTCAGTACTTC.

This sequence joins TRBV10-3 and TRBJ2-1, with 10 bases identical to TRBD2. Germline CDR1 is ENHRY and CDR2 is SYGVKD. The V gene end was trimmed by 6 bases and the J gene end by 3 bases; junction bases not matched to a gene: 8. This CDR3 has 16 amino acids. CDR3 in amino acids: CAISASSGGIYNEQFF. CDR3 nucleotide sequence: TGTGCCATCAGCGCGAGTAGCGGGGGGATCTACAATGAGCAGTTCTTC.

This chain links TRBV11-3 with TRBJ2-2, with TRBD1 matching 9 bases. The V segment lost 9 bases and the J segment 7 bases; nucleotides outside the gene matches: 9. The CDR3 sequence is 14 residues long. The germline V gene has CDR1 SGHNT and CDR2 YENEEA. The CDR3 region is CASGTGYRIGELFF. The DNA of the CDR3 is TGTGCCAGTGGGACAGGGTACCGTATCGGGGAGCTGTTTTTT.

The chain joins TRBV5-4 to TRBJ1-1; 7 nucleotides align to TRBD1. CDR1 is SGHNT, CDR2 YYREEE, per germline (reference sequence). The V gene end was trimmed by 4 bases and the J gene end by 0 bases; junction bases not matched to a gene: 6. The length of the CDR3 is 15 residues. CDR3 in DNA: TGTGCCAGCAGCCCCGAACAGGGGATGAACACTGAAGCTTTCTTT. As protein: CASSPEQGMNTEAFF.

This clone was counted only a few times. The chain combines TRBV6-6 with TRBJ1-1, with D perhaps TRBD1 (5 bases). The germline V gene encodes CDR1 MNHNY and CDR2 SVGAGI (reference sequence). V was pared by 0 bases and J by 5 bases, with 10 bases between. The CDR3 loop spans 14 amino acids. CDR3 nucleotide sequence: TGTGCCAGCAGTTACTCTGGGGGGTCTACTGAAGCTTTCTTT. Translation gives CASSYSGGSTEAFF.

This clone was counted between two and nine times. The rearrangement uses TRBV7-3 and TRBJ2-2; 9 bases are shared with TRBD2. Germline CDR1 and CDR2: SGHTA and FQGTGA. The CDR3 covers 17 residues. The ends lost 5 bases at V and 6 bases at J; junction bases unmatched: 13. For the CDR3, the DNA is TGTGCCAGCAGCCCGCTCAGGGGCGGGGGGGCCGCCGGGGAGCTGTTTTTT. This codes for CASSPLRGGGAAGELFF.

The rearrangement links TRBV9 to TRBJ2-1; D may be TRBD1 (6 bases). Germline loops: CDR1 SGDLS, CDR2 YYNGEE. With 1 base removed from V and 7 bases from J, the gap between germline ends came to 18 bases. The CDR3 is made up of 16 amino acids. CDR3 sequence: CASSVYTGPALNEQFF. The CDR3 coding sequence is TGTGCCAGCAGCGTATATACAGGGCCCGCGTTAAATGAGCAGTTCTTC. Complete variable domain (other parts from reference TRBV9 and TRBJ2-1): DSGVTQTPKHLITATGQRVTLRCSPRSGDLSVYWYQQSLDQGLQFLIQYYNGEERAKGNILERFSAQQFPDLHSELNLSSLELGDSALYFCASSVYTGPALNEQFFGPGTRLTVL.

This sequence joins TRBV10-3 and TRBJ1-1; D is undetermined. CDR1 and CDR2 from the germline V gene are ENHRY and SYGVKD. The CDR3 is made up of 15 amino acids. V dropped 0 bases and J dropped 0 bases, with 8 bases sitting between them. CDR3: CAISESTNMNTEAFF. As DNA, the CDR3 is TGTGCCATCAGTGAGTCTACAAATATGAACACTGAAGCTTTCTTT.

This rearrangement joins TRBV19 to TRBJ1-5, with 8 bases matching TRBD1. Trimming at V came to 5 bases and at J to 2 bases, leaving 8 bases not matched to a gene. The CDR3 has 16 residues. The germline V gene encodes CDR1 LNHDA and CDR2 SQIVND (reference sequence). The CDR3 reads CASSPWTGPGNQPQHF. CDR3 bases: TGTGCCAGTAGTCCCTGGACAGGGCCCGGCAATCAGCCCCAGCATTTT.

The chain has TRBV19 and TRBJ2-2, with 10 bases aligning to TRBD1. Germline V gene data show CDR1 as LNHDA and CDR2 as SQIVND (reference sequence). The length of the CDR3 is 15 residues. With 5 bases clipped from V and 5 bases from J, the junction kept 5 bases outside the gene matches. The CDR3 sequence: CASSLRTGGTGELFF. As DNA, the CDR3 is TGTGCCAGTAGTCTGCGGACAGGGGGGACCGGGGAGCTGTTTTTT.

This clone was seen a few times. The genes are TRBV6-5 and TRBJ1-2; no reliable D call. V was pared by 0 bases and J by 0 bases, with 8 bases between. The CDR3 contains 15 residues. Germline V CDR1 and CDR2: MNHEY, SVGAGI. CDR3 region: CASSYSRGANYGYTF. As DNA, the CDR3 is TGTGCCAGCAGTTACTCGCGAGGAGCTAACTATGGCTACACCTTC.

This sequence joins TRBV9 and TRBJ2-1, with D possibly TRBD2 on 6 matching bases. The CDR3 runs 18 residues. Germline-derived CDR1 and CDR2 are SGDLS and YYNGEE. V was shortened by 0 bases and J by 5 bases, with 21 bases between the two germline ends. DNA for the CDR3: TGTGCCAGCAGCGTAGCTACGAGGCGTACTAGCACCCACAATGAGCAGTTCTTC. It yields the protein CASSVATRRTSTHNEQFF.

J is TRBJ2-1 and V is TRBV4-2, with 16 positions matching TRBD2. The CDR3 is 16 residues long. The V and J ends lost 1 base and 7 bases, in that order; junction bases with no gene match: 1. Germline lookup yields CDR1 LGHNA and CDR2 YNFKEQ. The CDR3 region is CASSQVGLAGGNEQFF. The DNA of the CDR3 is TGTGCCAGCAGCCAAGTGGGACTAGCGGGGGGGAATGAGCAGTTCTTC.